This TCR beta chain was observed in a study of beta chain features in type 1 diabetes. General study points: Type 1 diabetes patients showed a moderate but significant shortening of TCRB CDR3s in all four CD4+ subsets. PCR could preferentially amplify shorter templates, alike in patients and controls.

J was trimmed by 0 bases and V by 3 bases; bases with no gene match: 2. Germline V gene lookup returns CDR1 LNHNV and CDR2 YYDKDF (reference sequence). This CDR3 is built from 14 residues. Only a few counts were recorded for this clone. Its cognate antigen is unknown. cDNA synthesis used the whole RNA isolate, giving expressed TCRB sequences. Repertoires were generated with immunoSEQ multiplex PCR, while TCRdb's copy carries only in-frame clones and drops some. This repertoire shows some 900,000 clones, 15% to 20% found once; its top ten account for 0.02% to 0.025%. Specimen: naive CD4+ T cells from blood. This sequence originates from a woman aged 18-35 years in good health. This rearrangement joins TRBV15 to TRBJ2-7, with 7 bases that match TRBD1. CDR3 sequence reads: CATSRGQLSYEQYF. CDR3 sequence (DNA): TGTGCCACCAGCAGGGGACAGCTCTCCTACGAGCAGTACTTC.